A selection of T cell receptor beta chains follows, all from one sample in a study of cytomegalovirus exposure and HLA in healthy donors. The repertoire was sequenced with immunoSEQ multiplex PCR; TCRdb's copy has only in-frame clones and lacks some. The table gives about 51,000 clones; the top ten clones make up 2% to 2.5% of it. The sample comprised PBMCs. The receptors originated from a female donor in good health and CMV-seronegative. The CDR3 runs from the conserved cysteine through the conserved F or W. The order of the fields is D gene, clone size, V gene, J gene, CDR3 DNA, CDR3 protein. A D gene is named only where the DNA matches it firmly. Where a row states a size, it is once, few, many or the class of an expanded clone; other rows omit it.

D: .
size: .
V: TRBV6-5
J: TRBJ2-3
DNA: TGTGCCAGCAGTTACAAGCGGGCCCGGGATAAGCAGTATTTT
CDR3: CASSYKRARDKQYF

D: .
size: .
V: TRBV19
J: TRBJ1-6
DNA: TGTGCCAGTAGTATCAGGGGTCCGGGATCACCCCTCCACTTT
CDR3: CASSIRGPGSPLHF

D: .
size: .
V: TRBV9
J: TRBJ1-3
DNA: TGTGCCAGCAGCCCTCACCCGGAGAGCTCTGGAAACACCATATATTTT
CDR3: CASSPHPESSGNTIYF

D: TRBD1
size: medium-sized
V: TRBV7-9
J: TRBJ1-6
DNA: TGTGCCAGCAGCTCCCAGTCGACAGGGGTTATGATTTCACCCCTCCACTTT
CDR3: CASSSQSTGVMISPLHF

D: .
size: .
V: TRBV15
J: TRBJ1-1
DNA: TGTGCCACCAGCCCCGGTTTGAACACTGAAGCTTTCTTT
CDR3: CATSPGLNTEAFF

D: .
size: .
V: TRBV6-1
J: TRBJ1-1
DNA: TGTGCCAGCAGTCCCTACAGGGACACTGAAGCTTTCTTT
CDR3: CASSPYRDTEAFF

D: TRBD1
size: .
V: TRBV5-1
J: TRBJ2-2
DNA: TGCGCCAGCAGCGGATGGACAGGGTCCTCTACCGGGGAGCTGTTTTTT
CDR3: CASSGWTGSSTGELFF

D: TRBD2
size: .
V: TRBV5-1
J: TRBJ2-3
DNA: TGCGCCAGCAGCTTGGGGGCTAGCGGGGGGTTCGGCACAGATACGCAGTATTTT
CDR3: CASSLGASGGFGTDTQYF

D: TRBD2
size: .
V: TRBV25-1
J: TRBJ2-4
DNA: TGTGCCAGCAGTGAATATGGGACTAGCGGGAATGCAAACATTCAGTACTTC
CDR3: CASSEYGTSGNANIQYF

D: TRBD1
size: .
V: TRBV13
J: TRBJ1-1
DNA: TGTGCCAGCAGCTTCGAGGAGGGGGCAGGGACTGAAGCTTTCTTT
CDR3: CASSFEEGAGTEAFF

D: TRBD1
size: .
V: TRBV7-2
J: TRBJ2-2
DNA: TGTGCCACCCCCCCGGACAGGGATAGCACCGGGGAGCTGTTTTTT
CDR3: CATPPDRDSTGELFF

D: .
size: .
V: TRBV5-6
J: TRBJ1-5
DNA: TGTGCCAGCAGCTACAGGGAGAGCAATCAGCCCCAGCATTTT
CDR3: CASSYRESNQPQHF

D: .
size: .
V: TRBV29-1
J: TRBJ2-3
DNA: TGCAGCGTTCGCGGGAAGGCAGGTCGTACAGATACGCAGTATTTT
CDR3: CSVRGKAGRTDTQYF

D: TRBD2
size: .
V: TRBV6-1
J: TRBJ2-7
DNA: TGTGCCAGCAGTCCGGCGGGGGTAGCCTACGAGCAGTACTTC
CDR3: CASSPAGVAYEQYF

D: .
size: .
V: TRBV20-1
J: TRBJ1-2
DNA: TGCAGTGCCCCAGGGGCAGGTGGCTACACCTTC
CDR3: CSAPGAGGYTF

D: TRBD2
size: .
V: TRBV7-3
J: TRBJ2-3
DNA: TGTGCCAGCAGCCCGTCGGGATTAGCGGGACGTACAGATACGCAGTATTTT
CDR3: CASSPSGLAGRTDTQYF

D: TRBD2
size: .
V: TRBV9
J: TRBJ2-1
DNA: TGTGCCAGCAGCGTACCGGGACTAGCGGGAGACGATGAGCAGTTCTTC
CDR3: CASSVPGLAGDDEQFF

D: .
size: .
V: TRBV4-2
J: TRBJ1-1
DNA: TGTGCCAGCAGCCAAGAAACGGTTCCGAACACTGAAGCTTTCTTT
CDR3: CASSQETVPNTEAFF

D: .
size: .
V: TRBV7-9
J: TRBJ1-2
DNA: TGTGCCAGCAGCTCGACGGTCCCAGGTGGCTACACCTTC
CDR3: CASSSTVPGGYTF

D: .
size: .
V: TRBV5-1
J: TRBJ2-7
DNA: TGCGCCAGCAGCTTGGAGAGGGTAGGGGAGCAGTACTTC
CDR3: CASSLERVGEQYF

D: .
size: .
V: TRBV12-5
J: TRBJ1-2
DNA: TGTGCTAGTGGTTTCAGGGGCCGGGTCCAGCTTCACTATGGCTACACCTTC
CDR3: CASGFRGRVQLHYGYTF

D: TRBD2
size: .
V: TRBV5-4
J: TRBJ2-1
DNA: TGTGCCAGCGCCCTACCCCGGGGGGGATCCTACAATGAGCAGTTCTTC
CDR3: CASALPRGGSYNEQFF

D: .
size: .
V: TRBV18
J: TRBJ1-2
DNA: TGTGCCAGCTCTCCGCGGGGACTTAACTATGGCTACACCTTC
CDR3: CASSPRGLNYGYTF

D: .
size: .
V: TRBV5-1
J: TRBJ1-1
DNA: TGCGCCAGCAGCTTGCGTGTCGCAGATTTGAACACTGAAGCTTTCTTT
CDR3: CASSLRVADLNTEAFF

D: TRBD1
size: .
V: TRBV5-4
J: TRBJ1-1
DNA: TGTGCCAGCAGCCCCTGGACAGGGCCTATTATGAACACTGAAGCTTTCTTT
CDR3: CASSPWTGPIMNTEAFF

D: TRBD2
size: .
V: TRBV9
J: TRBJ2-7
DNA: TGTGCCAGCAGCGTAGGTCTAGCGGGTCTCAGAGGCGAGCAGTACTTC
CDR3: CASSVGLAGLRGEQYF

D: TRBD1
size: .
V: TRBV6-5
J: TRBJ1-2
DNA: TGTGCCAGCAGTTACCTGACAGGGTCTAACTATGGCTACACCTTC
CDR3: CASSYLTGSNYGYTF

D: .
size: .
V: TRBV7-7
J: TRBJ2-3
DNA: TGTGCTAGCAGCCTCGGCGGCGGTGGAGATACGCAGTATTTT
CDR3: CASSLGGGGDTQYF

D: .
size: .
V: TRBV4-1
J: TRBJ1-6
DNA: TGCGCCAGCAGCCAAGACGGAGGGTATTCACCCCTCCACTTT
CDR3: CASSQDGGYSPLHF

D: .
size: .
V: TRBV29-1
J: TRBJ1-1
DNA: TGCAGCGTTGGTCGTCAGGGCGACACTGAAGCTTTCTTT
CDR3: CSVGRQGDTEAFF

D: .
size: .
V: TRBV4-3
J: TRBJ1-1
DNA: TGCGCCAGCAGCCAAGATCTAATCACTGAAGCTTTCTTT
CDR3: CASSQDLITEAFF

D: TRBD1
size: .
V: TRBV4-3
J: TRBJ1-4
DNA: TGCGCCAGCAGCCAAGATTTGGGGACAGGGGGCGACGGTGAAAAACTGTTTTTT
CDR3: CASSQDLGTGGDGEKLFF

D: TRBD1
size: .
V: TRBV7-9
J: TRBJ1-1
DNA: TGTGCCAGCAGCTCGGGACAGGGGGCCGTGAGCACTGAAGCTTTCTTT
CDR3: CASSSGQGAVSTEAFF

D: TRBD1
size: .
V: TRBV4-2
J: TRBJ2-7
DNA: TGTGCCAGCAGCTTACTACCGGGACAGGGGGCTGACGGCGAGCAGTACTTC
CDR3: CASSLLPGQGADGEQYF

D: TRBD2
size: .
V: TRBV4-2
J: TRBJ2-7
DNA: TGTGCCAGCAGCCAAGAGGGCGGGAGCTCCTACGAGCAGTACTTC
CDR3: CASSQEGGSSYEQYF

D: .
size: .
V: TRBV5-1
J: TRBJ1-2
DNA: TGCGCCAGCAGGTTTGAGCCGTTCTATGGCTACACCTTC
CDR3: CASRFEPFYGYTF

D: .
size: .
V: TRBV12-5
J: TRBJ1-1
DNA: TGTGCTAGTGGTGCGGGACTTGGGAACACTGAAGCTTTCTTT
CDR3: CASGAGLGNTEAFF

D: TRBD1
size: .
V: TRBV27
J: TRBJ2-7
DNA: TGTGCCAGCAGTCTCTGGCCGGGGGACAGGGGACCCTACGAGCAGTACTTC
CDR3: CASSLWPGDRGPYEQYF

D: TRBD1
size: .
V: TRBV6-1
J: TRBJ1-6
DNA: TGTGCCAGCAGTGAAAGGGGACAGGGGTTGAATTCACCCCTCCACTTT
CDR3: CASSERGQGLNSPLHF

D: .
size: .
V: TRBV30
J: TRBJ2-7
DNA: TGTGCCTGGAGTGTACCGGCAGGGGGACTCTACGAGCAGTACTTC
CDR3: CAWSVPAGGLYEQYF

D: .
size: .
V: TRBV29-1
J: TRBJ1-5
DNA: TGCAGCGTTGGGCCCGAGGGAAATCAGCCCCAGCATTTT
CDR3: CSVGPEGNQPQHF

D: TRBD2
size: .
V: TRBV18
J: TRBJ2-7
DNA: TGTGCCAGCTCACCAGGACAAGCTAGCGGGGATACCTACGAGCAGTACTTC
CDR3: CASSPGQASGDTYEQYF

D: .
size: .
V: TRBV7-9
J: TRBJ1-4
DNA: TGTGCCAGCAGCTGGGCGGGAGACAGCGATGAAAAACTGTTTTTT
CDR3: CASSWAGDSDEKLFF

D: TRBD1
size: .
V: TRBV7-6
J: TRBJ1-2
DNA: TGTGCCAGCAGCCCTACTGGGGGTCAGGGGGTGGATGGCTACACCTTC
CDR3: CASSPTGGQGVDGYTF

D: TRBD2
size: .
V: TRBV15
J: TRBJ2-7
DNA: TGTGCCACCAGCTTCGGGGGGAGTACCTACGAGCAGTACTTC
CDR3: CATSFGGSTYEQYF

D: .
size: .
V: TRBV7-7
J: TRBJ2-7
DNA: TGTGCTAGCAGCTTAGGGCAGGCTGCTGGCGAGCAGTACTTC
CDR3: CASSLGQAAGEQYF

D: .
size: .
V: TRBV11-2
J: TRBJ2-2
DNA: TGTGCCAGCAGTTATAGGGGGGGTACCGGGGAGCTGTTTTTT
CDR3: CASSYRGGTGELFF

D: TRBD1
size: .
V: TRBV11-3
J: TRBJ1-2
DNA: TGTGCCAGCAGCCTCCTCGACAGGGATCATGGCTACACCTTC
CDR3: CASSLLDRDHGYTF

D: TRBD2
size: .
V: TRBV5-1
J: TRBJ2-3
DNA: TGCGCCAGCAGCCAGGGACTAGCGGTCACAGATACGCAGTATTTT
CDR3: CASSQGLAVTDTQYF

D: .
size: .
V: TRBV5-4
J: TRBJ1-1
DNA: TGTGCCAGCAGCTTACCAGGGATCCTCAAGATGAACACTGAAGCTTTCTTT
CDR3: CASSLPGILKMNTEAFF

D: .
size: .
V: TRBV6-1
J: TRBJ2-2
DNA: TGTGCCAGCAGTGAAGGCAGGACCGGGGAGCTGTTTTTT
CDR3: CASSEGRTGELFF

D: .
size: .
V: TRBV7-9
J: TRBJ2-2
DNA: TGTGCCAGCAGCTTAAAGGGGCGCACCGGGGAGCTGTTTTTT
CDR3: CASSLKGRTGELFF

D: TRBD1
size: .
V: TRBV29-1
J: TRBJ2-1
DNA: TGCAGCGTTCCGACAGGGGGCTCCTACAATGAGCAGTTCTTC
CDR3: CSVPTGGSYNEQFF

D: .
size: .
V: TRBV5-6
J: TRBJ1-6
DNA: TGTGCCAGCAGCAGGCGGGGGCATTATAATTCACCCCTCCACTTT
CDR3: CASSRRGHYNSPLHF

D: TRBD1
size: .
V: TRBV5-6
J: TRBJ1-6
DNA: TGTGCCAGCAGCTTCGCTCAGGGGGCTTCCTATAATTCACCCCTCCACTTT
CDR3: CASSFAQGASYNSPLHF